This T cell receptor (beta chain) comes out of a study of Graves' ophthalmopathy and Graves' hyperthyroidism. About the study: A follow-up of 18 months without ophthalmopathy meant that hyperthyroidism was stable. General study results and limits: The model flagged ophthalmopathy progression at about 68% sensitivity and 72% to 85% specificity. Sensitivity of 85% to 90% and specificity of approximately 81% were achieved when a 13-signature model separated ophthalmopathy from stable hyperthyroidism.

In germline, CDR1 is ENHRY, CDR2 SYGVKD. The CDR3 has 14 amino acids. V lost 10 bases, J lost 4 bases, and 6 bases stayed unmatched. Transcripts of RNA were the source for amplifying TCR beta CDR3 regions. First-round RT-PCR employed HTBI primers, with a second-round multiplex PCR after it. TCRdb re-analysed the multiplex PCR reads in MiXCR, keeping a single row per CDR3 protein. The profile shows over a million distinct CDR3 sequences, roughly 35% of them singletons. Notes on this clonotype: The target antigen is unknown.

The TCR sequence derives from an adult man with Graves' hyperthyroidism. The chain recombines TRBV10-3 with TRBJ2-5; 13 nucleotides align to TRBD2. Sequencing was performed on peripheral blood or thyroid tissue (not recorded which). The CDR3 coding sequence is TGTGCCAGCAGCGGGACTAGCGGGACAGAGACCCAGTACTTC. It specifies CASSGTSGTETQYF.